This TCR beta chain appears in the sequencing data of a study of control samples from healthy donors and cancer patients. The CDR3 length is 12 residues. Trimming stripped 3 bases from V and 5 bases from J, with 7 bases between. Generated by immunoSEQ multiplex PCR, the TCRdb table keeps only in-frame clones and is missing some. The table has about 44,000 clones, about 87% seen once. Sequenced input: PBMCs. This receptor was identified in a woman between 55 and 75 years old with lung cancer. The chain couples TRBV12-3 or TRBV12-4 to TRBJ1-2, with TRBD1 as a possible D gene (5 bases). CDR3 amino acids: CASSFQGYGYTF. CDR3 in DNA: TGTGCCAGCAGTTTTCAGGGATATGGCTACACCTTC.